One and the same sample provided the 8 T cell receptor beta chains below, sequenced in a study of CD8 T cells in Susac syndrome. A quantity of about 0.5 to 1 ug RNA underwent reverse transcription using random hexamers. TCRdb called the immunoSEQ multiplex PCR reads again in MiXCR, with one record for every CDR3 protein. The sample holds more than 95,000 distinct CDR3 sequences, more than 80% seen once. The sequencing sample was made of CD8+ T cells from PBMCs. These receptors all stem from a human donor with multiple sclerosis.

V is TRBV4-1 and J is TRBJ2-3, with 7 bases aligning to TRBD2. This CDR3 is 18 amino acids long. Germline assignment: CDR1 MGHRA and CDR2 YSYEKL. J was trimmed by 8 bases and V by 0 bases; bases with no gene match: 17. The CDR3 is CASSQDAFFRGRACTQYF. The CDR3, as DNA: TGCGCCAGCAGCCAAGATGCGTTCTTTAGAGGGAGGGCGTGTACGCAGTATTTT.

The chain carries TRBV6-4 and TRBJ2-1, with D possibly TRBD2 on 5 matching bases. This CDR3 is built from 16 residues. Germline CDR1 MRHNA, CDR2 SNTAGT. V was cut by 3 bases and J by 2 bases, with 14 bases left in between. CDR3: CASSEGRASPYNEQFF. In DNA, the CDR3 is TGTGCCAGCAGTGAAGGTCGCGCTAGCCCCTACAATGAGCAGTTCTTC.

This clonotype was seen once. The chain links TRBV6-4 to TRBJ2-3; tentative D call: TRBD2 (6 bases). V gave up 5 bases and J gave up 5 bases, with 11 bases separating them. CDR1 and CDR2 from the germline V gene are MRHNA and SNTAGT. This CDR3 has 13 residues. DNA of the CDR3: TGTGCCAGCAGTCAGTTGCGGGGAGATACGCAGTATTTT. It specifies CASSQLRGDTQYF.

The chain recombines TRBV29-1 with TRBJ1-6, with D unresolved. From germline, CDR1 is SQVTM and CDR2 ANQGSEA. This CDR3 region has 11 residues. Trimming shortened V by 4 bases and J by 14 bases, and 12 bases separated the two germline ends. The CDR3 reads CSVVISQALHF. In DNA form, the CDR3 reads TGCAGCGTTGTCATCAGTCAGGCCCTCCACTTT.

Only one count was recorded for this clonotype. J is TRBJ1-1 and V is TRBV7-6; D perhaps matches TRBD1 (5 bases). The CDR3 sequence is 16 residues long. The V end lost 3 bases, the J end lost 1 base, and 15 bases lay between the germline ends. Germline V gene sequence: CDR1 SGHVS, CDR2 FNYEAQ. The chain's CDR3 is CASSFPLGPGNTEAFF. The CDR3 DNA reads TGTGCCAGCAGCTTTCCTCTGGGACCCGGGAACACTGAAGCTTTCTTT.

This clonotype occurred once. The chain carries TRBV29-1 and TRBJ2-2; TRBD1 agrees at 7 bases. V shed 0 bases, J shed 5 bases, and the junction held 12 bases outside the gene matches. Germline loops: CDR1 SQVTM, CDR2 ANQGSEA. This CDR3 is 17 amino acids long. CDR3 loop: CSVEESDSGTATGELFF. The DNA for the CDR3 is TGCAGCGTTGAAGAGTCTGACTCCGGGACAGCTACCGGGGAGCTGTTTTTT.

The chain combines TRBV4-2 with TRBJ1-1, with D uncertain. Germline CDR1 and CDR2: LGHNA and YNFKEQ. Trimming took off 1 base at V and 0 bases at J, with 6 bases between the two ends. The CDR3 is 14 amino acids. CDR3 coding DNA: TGTGCCAGCAGCCAAGGCGGGGTGAACACTGAAGCTTTCTTT. Amino acids: CASSQGGVNTEAFF.

The rearrangement links TRBV2 to TRBJ2-7; 7 bases line up with TRBD2. Germline V CDR1 and CDR2: SNHLY, FYNNEI. The CDR3 is 13 residues long. The trim removed 4 bases at V and 3 bases at J, leaving 3 bases unmatched. The CDR3 is CASSVASGYEQYV. For the CDR3, the DNA is TGTGCCAGCAGTGTGGCTAGCGGCTACGAGCAGTACGTC.